The present TCR beta chain was sequenced within a study of cytomegalovirus exposure and HLA in healthy donors. Study in general: A subsequent analysis stated that the 120 or so validation repertoires were run on the same platform as the 650 to 850 first-cohort repertoires. Study-level findings and limits: TCR beta chains numbering more than 150 were designated cytomegalovirus-associated.

The validation cohort, a group of over a hundred subjects, included the donors and was separate from the roughly 700-subject first cohort. Here immunoSEQ multiplex PCR was the method, and the copy in TCRdb shows in-frame clones only, minus some. The sample carries 190,000 or so clones, around 81% recorded once. This clone appeared once. Its antigen remains unidentified. This TCR came from a woman under 30 in good health and CMV-seropositive. The sample taken for sequencing was PBMCs.

CDR3 sequence (DNA): TGTGCCAGCAGAGAAACAGGGCTTTCTAACTATGGCTACACCTTC. Amino acids: CASRETGLSNYGYTF. The chain recombines TRBV6-5 with TRBJ1-2; a weak D match, TRBD1 (6 bases). Looked up from germline, CDR1 is MNHEY and CDR2 is SVGAGI. The CDR3 contains 15 residues. The V end lost 6 bases, the J end lost 0 bases, and 14 bases lay between the germline ends.